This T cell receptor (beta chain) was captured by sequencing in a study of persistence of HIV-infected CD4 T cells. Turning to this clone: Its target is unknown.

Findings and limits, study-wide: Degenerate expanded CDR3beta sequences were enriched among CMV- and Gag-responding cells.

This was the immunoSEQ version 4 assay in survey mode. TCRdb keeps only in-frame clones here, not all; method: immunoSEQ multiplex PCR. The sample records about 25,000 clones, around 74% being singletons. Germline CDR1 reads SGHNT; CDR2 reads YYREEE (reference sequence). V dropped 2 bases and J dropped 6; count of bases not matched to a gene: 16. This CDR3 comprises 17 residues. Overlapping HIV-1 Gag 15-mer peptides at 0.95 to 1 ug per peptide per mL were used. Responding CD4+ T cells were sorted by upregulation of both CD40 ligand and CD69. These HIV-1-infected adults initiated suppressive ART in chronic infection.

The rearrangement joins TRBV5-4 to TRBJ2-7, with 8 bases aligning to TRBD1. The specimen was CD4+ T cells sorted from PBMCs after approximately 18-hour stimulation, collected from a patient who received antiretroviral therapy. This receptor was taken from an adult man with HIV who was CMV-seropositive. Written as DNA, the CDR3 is TGTGCCAGCAGCTTAAACCGCCCCGGACAGGGCCGACGCGAGCAGTACTTC. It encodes CASSLNRPGQGRREQYF.